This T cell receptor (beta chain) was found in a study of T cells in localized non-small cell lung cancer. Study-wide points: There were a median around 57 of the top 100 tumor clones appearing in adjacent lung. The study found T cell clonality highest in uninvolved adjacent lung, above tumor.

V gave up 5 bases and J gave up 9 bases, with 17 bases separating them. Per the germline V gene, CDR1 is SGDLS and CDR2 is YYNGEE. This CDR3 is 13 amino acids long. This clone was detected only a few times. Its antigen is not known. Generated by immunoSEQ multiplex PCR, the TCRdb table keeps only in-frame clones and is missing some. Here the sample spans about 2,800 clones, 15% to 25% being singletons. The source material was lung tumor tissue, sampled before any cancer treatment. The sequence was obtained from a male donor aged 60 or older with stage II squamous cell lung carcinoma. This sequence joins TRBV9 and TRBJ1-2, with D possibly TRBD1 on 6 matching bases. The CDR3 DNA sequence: TGTGCCAGCAGTGAAGTACAGGGTAGTAGCTACACCTTC. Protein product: CASSEVQGSSYTF.